The present T cell receptor beta chain was sequenced within a study of T cells after yellow fever vaccination. On the study more broadly: In the case of low-cell-number fractions, SMART-Seq v4 Ultra Low Input was used for preparation. Study results and caveats: Contaminants from the bulk population, in the form of abundant clonotypes, could be found in FACS-sorted repertoires. Weaker, the secondary response had a peak occurring faster, on day 5 versus 15.

For TCR, cDNA came from 5'RACE template switching, which added a universal primer site and UMIs. TCRdb called the 5' RACE reads again in MiXCR, with one record for every CDR3 protein. The sample records some 320,000 distinct CDR3 sequences, roughly 4.3% being singletons. Concerning this clonotype itself: Its matching antigen is unknown.

Germline lookup yields CDR1 SNHLY and CDR2 FYNNEI. The CDR3 is 13 residues long. Trimming removed 6 bases at V and 4 bases at J, with 12 bases between. The source of this sequence is a man in his late teens or twenties who received the YFV17D yellow fever vaccine. This chain uses TRBV2 with TRBJ1-2; TRBD1 might be the D (6 bases). Source: PBMCs, taken 5 days after the yellow fever booster vaccination. The CDR3 spells CASRTDSVYGYTF. CDR3 bases: TGTGCCAGCAGGACGGACAGTGTCTATGGCTACACCTTC.